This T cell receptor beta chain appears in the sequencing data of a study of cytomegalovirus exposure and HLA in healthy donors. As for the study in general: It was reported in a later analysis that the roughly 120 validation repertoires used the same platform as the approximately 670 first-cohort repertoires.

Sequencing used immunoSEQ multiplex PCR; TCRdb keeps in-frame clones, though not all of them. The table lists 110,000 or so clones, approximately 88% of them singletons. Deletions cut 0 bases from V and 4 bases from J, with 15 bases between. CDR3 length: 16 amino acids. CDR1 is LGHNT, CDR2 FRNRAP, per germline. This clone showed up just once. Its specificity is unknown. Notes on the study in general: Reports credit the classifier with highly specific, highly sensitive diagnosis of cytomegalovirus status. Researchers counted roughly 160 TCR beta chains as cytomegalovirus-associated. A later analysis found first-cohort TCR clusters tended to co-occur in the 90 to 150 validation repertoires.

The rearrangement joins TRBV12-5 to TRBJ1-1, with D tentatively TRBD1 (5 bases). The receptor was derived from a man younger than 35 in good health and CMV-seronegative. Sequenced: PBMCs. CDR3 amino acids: CASGLVRQIGGTEAFF. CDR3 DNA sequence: TGTGCTAGTGGTTTGGTTCGACAGATCGGGGGCACTGAAGCTTTCTTT.